This T cell receptor beta chain was sequenced for a study of T-cell memory formation after mild COVID-19. TCRdb itself ran the 5' RACE reads through MiXCR, one entry per CDR3 protein. The sample holds 250,000 to 300,000 distinct CDR3 sequences, about a sixth seen once. The CDR3 covers 16 residues. V shed 5 bases and J 2 bases; nucleotides not matched to a gene: 7. Sequencing used PBMCs or a T cell subset sorted from them (not recorded which). This receptor was obtained from a man aged 18-30 years who had mild COVID-19 (a few samples of this study predate the infection). Cell type and time point are not known. The gene calls are TRBV12-3 or TRBV12-4 and TRBJ2-2, with 8 bases lining up with TRBD2. The CDR3 coding sequence is TGTGCCAGCAGTGGAACCGGGACTAGAAACACCGGGGAGCTGTTTTTT. Its protein is CASSGTGTRNTGELFF.